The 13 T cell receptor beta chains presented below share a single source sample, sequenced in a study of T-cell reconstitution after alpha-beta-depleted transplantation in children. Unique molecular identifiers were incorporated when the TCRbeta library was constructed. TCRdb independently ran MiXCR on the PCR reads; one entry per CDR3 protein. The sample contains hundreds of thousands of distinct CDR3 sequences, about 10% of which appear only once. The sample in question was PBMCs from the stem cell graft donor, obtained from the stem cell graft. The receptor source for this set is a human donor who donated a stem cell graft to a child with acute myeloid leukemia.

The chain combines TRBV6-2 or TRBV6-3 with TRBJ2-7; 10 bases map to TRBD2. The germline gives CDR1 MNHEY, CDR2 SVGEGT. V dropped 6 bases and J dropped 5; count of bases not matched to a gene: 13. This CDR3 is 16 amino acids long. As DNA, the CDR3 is TGTGCCAGCAGGGGTATAGCGGGAGGAAGTATCCACGAGCAGTACTTC. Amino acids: CASRGIAGGSIHEQYF.

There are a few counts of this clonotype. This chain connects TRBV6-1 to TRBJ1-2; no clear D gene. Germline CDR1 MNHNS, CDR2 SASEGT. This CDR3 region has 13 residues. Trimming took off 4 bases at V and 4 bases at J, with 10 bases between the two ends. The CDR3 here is CASSAGVFYGYTF. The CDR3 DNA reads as TGTGCCAGCAGTGCTGGGGTTTTCTATGGCTACACCTTC.

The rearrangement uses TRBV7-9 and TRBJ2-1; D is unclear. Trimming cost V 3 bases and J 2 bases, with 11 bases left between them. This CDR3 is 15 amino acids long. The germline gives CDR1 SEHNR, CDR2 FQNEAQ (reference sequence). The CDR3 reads CASSFGGPTYNEQFF. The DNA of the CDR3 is TGTGCCAGCAGCTTTGGTGGGCCCACCTACAATGAGCAGTTCTTC.

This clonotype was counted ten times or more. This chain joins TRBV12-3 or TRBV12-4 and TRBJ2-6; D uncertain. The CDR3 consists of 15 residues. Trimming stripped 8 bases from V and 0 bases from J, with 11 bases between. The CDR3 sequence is CASSPPISGANVLTF. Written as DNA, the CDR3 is TGTGCCAGCTCTCCACCTATCTCTGGGGCCAACGTCCTGACTTTC.

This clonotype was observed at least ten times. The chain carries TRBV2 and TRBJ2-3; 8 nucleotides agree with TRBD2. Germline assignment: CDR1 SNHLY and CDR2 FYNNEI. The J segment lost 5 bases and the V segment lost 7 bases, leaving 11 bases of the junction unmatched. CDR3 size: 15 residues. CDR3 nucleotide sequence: TGTGCCAGCACGGGAGGGCCAGGGTGGGAAGATACGCAGTATTTT. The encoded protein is CASTGGPGWEDTQYF.

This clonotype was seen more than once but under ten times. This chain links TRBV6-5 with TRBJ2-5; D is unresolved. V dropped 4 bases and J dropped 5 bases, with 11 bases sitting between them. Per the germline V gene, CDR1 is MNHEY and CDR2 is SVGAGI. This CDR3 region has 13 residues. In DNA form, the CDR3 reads TGTGCCAGCAGTTGGGCCCTAGGGGAGACCCAGTACTTC. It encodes CASSWALGETQYF.

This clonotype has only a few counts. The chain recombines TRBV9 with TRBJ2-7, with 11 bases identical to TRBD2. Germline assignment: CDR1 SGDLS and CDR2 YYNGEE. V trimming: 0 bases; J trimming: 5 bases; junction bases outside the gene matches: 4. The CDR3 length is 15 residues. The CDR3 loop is CASSVGLAGGHEQYF. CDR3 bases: TGTGCCAGCAGCGTAGGGCTAGCGGGAGGCCACGAGCAGTACTTC.

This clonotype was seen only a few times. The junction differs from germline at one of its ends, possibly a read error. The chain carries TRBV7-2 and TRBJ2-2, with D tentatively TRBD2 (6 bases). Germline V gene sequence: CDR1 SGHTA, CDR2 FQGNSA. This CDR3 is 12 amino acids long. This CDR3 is CASSRGSGQLFF. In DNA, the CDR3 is TGTGCCAGCAGCCGAGGGAGCGGGCAGCTGTTTTTT.

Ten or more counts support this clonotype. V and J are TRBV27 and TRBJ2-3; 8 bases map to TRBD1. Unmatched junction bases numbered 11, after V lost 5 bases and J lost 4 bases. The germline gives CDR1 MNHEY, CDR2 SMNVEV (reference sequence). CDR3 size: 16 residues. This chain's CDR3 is CASSDVRDRGPDTQYF. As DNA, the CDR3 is TGTGCCAGCAGTGACGTTCGAGACAGGGGACCAGATACGCAGTATTTT.

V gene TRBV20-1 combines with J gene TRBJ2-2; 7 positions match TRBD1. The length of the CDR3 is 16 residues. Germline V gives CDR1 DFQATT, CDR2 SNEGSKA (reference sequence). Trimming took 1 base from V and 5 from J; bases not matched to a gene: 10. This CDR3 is CSARGGAGGVTGELFF. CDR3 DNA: TGCAGTGCTAGAGGAGGGGCAGGGGGTGTTACCGGGGAGCTGTTTTTT.

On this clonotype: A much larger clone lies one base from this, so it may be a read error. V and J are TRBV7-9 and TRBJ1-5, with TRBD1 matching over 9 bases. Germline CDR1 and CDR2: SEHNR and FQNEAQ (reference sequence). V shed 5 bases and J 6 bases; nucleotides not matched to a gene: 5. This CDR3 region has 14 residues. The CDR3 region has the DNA TGTGCCAGCAGCCCCGGGACAGGGACTCAGCCCCAGCATTTT. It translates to CASSPGTGTQPQHF.

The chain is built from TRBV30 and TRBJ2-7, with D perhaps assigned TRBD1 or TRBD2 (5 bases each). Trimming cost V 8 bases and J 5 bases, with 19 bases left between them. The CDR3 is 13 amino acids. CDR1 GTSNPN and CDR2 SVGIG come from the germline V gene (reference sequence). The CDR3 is CAGAVGTPNEQYF. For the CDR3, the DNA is TGTGCCGGGGCGGTTGGGACCCCCAACGAGCAGTACTTC.

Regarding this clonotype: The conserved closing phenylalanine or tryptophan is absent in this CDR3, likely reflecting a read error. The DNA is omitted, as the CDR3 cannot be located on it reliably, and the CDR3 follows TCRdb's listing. CDR3: CASSEAFH. The V and J genes are TRBV25-1 and TRBJ1-2. The germline V gene has CDR1 MGHDK and CDR2 SYGVNS. The CDR3 numbers 8 amino acids, ends counted.